The rows below give T cell receptor beta chains drawn from one sample of a study of blood T cell repertoires in COVID-19. Assay used: immunoSEQ multiplex PCR; TCRdb lists only in-frame clones, some missing. The repertoire holds about 59,000 clones, with 70% to 85% as singletons. The sample comprised peripheral blood. The origin of the receptors is a man older than 75 with acute or convalescent COVID-19. Each CDR3 is given with its conserved first and last residue. The D gene is left open where the match is weak. Clone size is given for some rows only: seen once, a few or many times, or a class if the clone is expanded.

j_call | clone_size | v_call | cdr3_length | d_call | cdr3_aa | cdr3_nt
TRBJ1-1 | - | TRBV24-1 | 13 | - | CATIGGMNTEAFF | TGTGCCACCATCGGCGGCATGAACACTGAAGCTTTCTTT
TRBJ2-1 | - | TRBV2 | 14 | - | CASKKSGTYNEQFF | TGTGCCAGCAAAAAATCAGGGACCTACAATGAGCAGTTCTTC
TRBJ1-4 | - | TRBV11-2 | 13 | TRBD1 | CASSYRQGLELFF | TGTGCCAGCAGCTACAGACAGGGGCTCGAACTGTTTTTT
TRBJ1-4 | - | TRBV5-1 | 16 | - | CASSLEGRIPNEKLFF | TGCGCCAGCAGCTTGGAGGGGCGCATTCCGAATGAAAAACTGTTTTTT
TRBJ1-5 | - | TRBV3-1/TRBV3-2 | 14 | - | CASSQDAVAQPQHF | TGTGCCAGCAGCCAAGATGCCGTAGCCCAGCCCCAGCATTTT
TRBJ1-2 | - | TRBV7-9 | 13 | TRBD1 | CASSPDRVGGYTF | TGTGCCAGCAGCCCGGACAGGGTCGGTGGCTACACCTTC
TRBJ1-5 | - | TRBV11-2 | 16 | TRBD1 | CASSLGAGGGPQPQHF | TGTGCCAGCAGCTTAGGGGCAGGGGGCGGTCCTCAGCCCCAGCATTTT
TRBJ2-7 | - | TRBV5-4 | 14 | TRBD2 | CASRVGLADYEQYF | TGTGCCAGCAGGGTGGGGCTAGCGGATTACGAGCAGTACTTC
TRBJ2-4 | - | TRBV10-1 | 14 | TRBD2 | CADGRLIAKNIQYF | TGCGCCGACGGGAGGCTAATAGCCAAAAACATTCAGTACTTC
TRBJ2-3 | few | TRBV29-1 | 14 | - | CSVDEATRGDTQYF | TGCAGCGTTGATGAGGCCACTCGGGGGGATACGCAGTATTTT
TRBJ2-6 | - | TRBV28 | 17 | TRBD1 | CASGIGQAGSGANVLTF | TGTGCCAGCGGAATTGGACAGGCAGGCTCTGGGGCCAACGTCCTGACTTTC
TRBJ1-1 | once | TRBV5-1 | 16 | - | CASSLAPREGNTEAFF | TGCGCCAGCAGCTTGGCGCCGAGGGAGGGGAACACTGAAGCTTTCTTT
TRBJ2-7 | - | TRBV19 | 15 | - | CASSNSGLSSYEQYF | TGTGCCAGTAGTAACTCAGGCCTGAGCTCCTACGAGCAGTACTTC
TRBJ1-1 | once | TRBV29-1 | 11 | - | CSVSWSVEAFF | TGCAGCGTTTCTTGGTCAGTCGAAGCTTTCTTT
TRBJ1-6 | - | TRBV19 | 14 | TRBD1 | CASSIGTGDSPLHF | TGTGCCAGTAGTATTGGGACAGGGGATTCACCCCTCCACTTT
TRBJ1-2 | - | TRBV5-1 | 16 | - | CASSLVVGGRNYGYTF | TGCGCCAGCAGCTTGGTTGTGGGGGGGAGAAACTATGGCTACACCTTC
TRBJ2-4 | - | TRBV5-1 | 14 | TRBD2 | CASSPGGYKNIQYF | TGCGCCAGCAGCCCGGGAGGTTACAAAAACATTCAGTACTTC
TRBJ2-1 | - | TRBV11-3 | 17 | TRBD1 | CASSIQRGQGLNNEQFF | TGTGCCAGCAGCATACAACGGGGACAGGGACTGAACAATGAGCAGTTCTTC